This T cell receptor beta chain was sequenced during a study of chemoradiotherapy in HPV16-positive cancers. Study at large: Candidate HPV-specific T-cell clones and common TCR motifs came from functional assays in two HPV16-positive patients.

This CDR3 has 16 amino acids. From germline, CDR1 is SGDLS and CDR2 YYNGEE. V was cut by 0 bases and J by 8 bases, with 18 bases left in between. Here immunoSEQ multiplex PCR was the method, and the copy in TCRdb shows in-frame clones only, minus some. The table records 25,000 to 30,000 clones, 93% of them present only once. The V gene is TRBV9, the J gene TRBJ2-1; D possibly corresponds to TRBD2 (6 bases). This TCR was sampled from a human donor with HPV-associated anogenital cancer. This specimen was blood, taken from a patient who underwent chemoradiotherapy. CDR3 sequence: CASSVGSRLSGDEQFF. CDR3 sequence (DNA): TGTGCCAGCAGCGTAGGGAGCAGGCTTAGCGGCGATGAGCAGTTCTTC. Supplemented by reference TRBV9 and TRBJ2-1, the full variable domain reads DSGVTQTPKHLITATGQRVTLRCSPRSGDLSVYWYQQSLDQGLQFLIQYYNGEERAKGNILERFSAQQFPDLHSELNLSSLELGDSALYFCASSVGSRLSGDEQFFGPGTRLTVL.